The next 21 T cell receptor beta chains were all read from a single sample in a study of cytomegalovirus exposure and HLA in healthy donors. The PCR had 60 Vbeta and 13 Jbeta primers. TCRdb's copy holds only in-frame clones and misses some; the assay was immunoSEQ multiplex PCR. The table records about 180,000 clones, more than 65% of them present only once. Sequenced material: PBMCs. The receptors stem from a girl between 2 and 10 years old in good health and CMV-seropositive.

This chain links TRBV18 with TRBJ2-7; the match to TRBD1 covers 7 bases. Unmatched junction bases numbered 4, after V lost 3 bases and J lost 5 bases. Germline CDR1 KGHSH, CDR2 LQKENI. The CDR3 runs to 13 residues. In DNA form, the CDR3 reads TGTGCCAGCTCACCTGGACAGGCCAACGAGCAGTACTTC. The encoded protein is CASSPGQANEQYF.

The chain uses TRBV21-1 and TRBJ1-1; the tabulated D call, TRBD1, remains unverified against the DNA. TRBV21-1 is a pseudogene locus. The CDR3 has 13 amino acids. CDR3 DNA sequence: TGTGCCAGCATACAAACCCCGAACACTGAAGCTTTCTTT. Protein product: CASIQTPNTEAFF.

J is TRBJ2-3 and V is TRBV5-1, with 7 bases that match TRBD2. From germline, CDR1 is SGHRS and CDR2 YFSETQ. The CDR3 runs 17 residues. V shed 0 bases, J shed 1 base, and the junction held 8 bases outside the gene matches. As DNA, the CDR3 is TGCGCCAGCAGCTTGGCGCTTGGGCTAGCGGGCACAGATACGCAGTATTTT. Encoded protein: CASSLALGLAGTDTQYF.

V and J are TRBV30 and TRBJ2-3; 8 bases map to TRBD1. CDR1 and CDR2 from the germline V gene are GTSNPN and SVGIG (reference sequence). V lost 5 bases and J lost 4; bases outside the gene matches: 5. This CDR3 has 13 amino acids. CDR3 bases: TGTGCCTGGGCAGACAGGGGTCCAGATACGCAGTATTTT. Translation gives CAWADRGPDTQYF.

The V call is TRBV7-3, the J call TRBJ2-3, with D possibly TRBD2 on 6 matching bases. This CDR3 region has 17 residues. The V gene lost 5 bases and the J gene lost 2 bases, with 20 bases spanning the gap. Germline V gives CDR1 SGHTA, CDR2 FQGTGA. The CDR3 DNA reads TGTGCCAGCAGCCCACGGCCAGCGGGCCCTTTCACAGATACGCAGTATTTT. Translation gives CASSPRPAGPFTDTQYF.

CDR3 sequence reads: CASSFNREELFF. CDR3 in DNA: TGTGCCAGCAGCTTTAACCGCGAGGAGCTGTTTTTT. The chain employs TRBV7-3 and TRBJ2-2; D call uncertain. Looked up from germline, CDR1 is SGHTA and CDR2 is FQGTGA. V was trimmed by 3 bases and J by 10 bases, leaving 9 bases between them. CDR3 length: 12 residues. Full variable domain (missing parts from reference TRBV7-3 and TRBJ2-2): GAGVSQTPSNKVTEKGKYVELRCDPISGHTALYWYRQSLGQGPEFLIYFQGTGAADDSGLPNDRFFAVRPEGSVSTLKIQRTERGDSAVYLCASSFNREELFFGEGSRLTVL.

This chain joins TRBV27 and TRBJ1-1, with TRBD1 matching over 8 bases. V shed 6 bases and J 4 bases; nucleotides not matched to a gene: 1. The CDR3 has 12 residues. Germline loops: CDR1 MNHEY, CDR2 SMNVEV (reference sequence). Here the CDR3 DNA reads TGTGCCAGCAGGCAGGGGGCCACTGAAGCTTTCTTT. Encoded protein: CASRQGATEAFF.

The gene calls are TRBV6-5 and TRBJ2-5; D is uncertain. Germline CDR1 reads MNHEY; CDR2 reads SVGAGI. This CDR3 is built from 13 residues. Trimming cost V 6 bases and J 3 bases, with 11 bases left between them. The CDR3 sequence: CASRLTQEETQYF. The CDR3 bases are TGTGCCAGCAGGTTGACACAAGAAGAGACCCAGTACTTC.

This clone was seen more than once but under ten times. The chain carries TRBV13 and TRBJ2-5, with TRBD1 identical over 7 bases. V lost 1 base to trimming and J lost 5 bases; unmatched junction nucleotides: 1. The CDR3 totals 13 residues. Germline V gives CDR1 PRHDT, CDR2 FYEKMQ (reference sequence). CDR3 protein: CASSLEQGETQYF. CDR3 coding DNA: TGTGCCAGCAGCTTAGAACAGGGGGAGACCCAGTACTTC. The variable domain in full, completed from reference TRBV13 and TRBJ2-5, reads AAGVIQSPRHLIKEKRETATLKCYPIPRHDTVYWYQQGPGQDPQFLISFYEKMQSDKGSIPDRFSAQQFSDYHSELNMSSLELGDSALYFCASSLEQGETQYFGPGTRLLVL.

The chain employs TRBV9 and TRBJ2-5; perhaps TRBD1 as D (7 bases). CDR1 and CDR2 from the germline V gene are SGDLS and YYNGEE. The CDR3 loop spans 14 amino acids. Trimming shortened V by 6 bases and J by 7 bases, and 19 bases separated the two germline ends. The CDR3 here is CASNKGPQGGTQYF. Here the CDR3 DNA reads TGTGCCAGCAACAAGGGTCCCCAGGGGGGGACCCAGTACTTC.

The table lists this clone with a few counts. The rearrangement uses TRBV4-1 and TRBJ1-2, with 7 bases matching TRBD1. The CDR3 spans 14 residues. The trim removed 4 bases at V and 1 base at J, leaving 3 bases unmatched. Germline assignment: CDR1 MGHRA and CDR2 YSYEKL. CDR3 in amino acids: CASSRGTDNYGYTF. CDR3 DNA: TGCGCCAGCAGCCGAGGGACAGATAACTATGGCTACACCTTC.

The V and J genes are TRBV4-2 and TRBJ2-1; D is unclear. CDR3 size: 15 residues. Deletions cut 0 bases from V and 5 bases from J, with 11 bases between. CDR1 and CDR2 from the germline V gene are LGHNA and YNFKEQ. The CDR3 DNA reads as TGTGCCAGCAGCCAAGAAGGCGGAGAAAACAATGAGCAGTTCTTC. It codes for CASSQEGGENNEQFF.

V is TRBV11-3 and J is TRBJ2-7; 12 bases match TRBD2. Germline V gene lookup returns CDR1 SGHNT and CDR2 YENEEA. The CDR3 is 17 residues long. V lost 1 base, J lost 2 bases, and 6 bases stayed unmatched. Here the CDR3 DNA reads TGTGCCAGCAGCTTAGGACTAGCGGGAGAGCGGGCCTACGAGCAGTACTTC. Residues: CASSLGLAGERAYEQYF.

This rearrangement joins TRBV7-8 to TRBJ1-5; D is ambiguous. CDR1 SGHVS and CDR2 FQNEAQ come from the germline V gene. This CDR3 comprises 14 residues. V was pared by 1 base and J by 0 bases, with 4 bases between. The CDR3 loop is CASSLGASNQPQHF. The CDR3 nucleotides read TGTGCCAGCAGCTTAGGGGCTAGCAATCAGCCCCAGCATTTT.

CDR3 DNA: TGTGCCAGCAGCTTAGTCTCTGGACAGTATTACCCCGCAGGGACGTATTTT. This encodes CASSLVSGQYYPAGTYF. The chain uses TRBV11-2 and TRBJ2-3; D perhaps matches TRBD1 (6 bases). The V end was cut by 1 base, the J end by 14 bases, with 28 bases between. Germline lookup yields CDR1 SGHAT and CDR2 FQNNGV. The CDR3 totals 17 residues.

The chain couples TRBV5-1 to TRBJ2-2, with D perhaps TRBD2 (5 bases). With 3 bases removed from V and 2 bases from J, the gap between germline ends came to 14 bases. CDR1 and CDR2 from the germline V gene are SGHRS and YFSETQ. This CDR3 comprises 16 residues. The CDR3 region is CASSSNVLGNTGELFF. The DNA of the CDR3 is TGCGCCAGCAGCTCGAACGTACTAGGTAACACCGGGGAGCTGTTTTTT.

The chain has TRBV4-1 and TRBJ1-1; a weak D match, TRBD1 (6 bases). Germline V gene sequence: CDR1 MGHRA, CDR2 YSYEKL. The CDR3 sequence is 16 residues long. Trimming removed 4 bases from V and 8 bases from J, with 23 bases in between. CDR3 bases: TGCGCCAGCAGCCGGCTACCGGGGGGCGTTGCAGACGAAGCTTTCTTT. Protein sequence: CASSRLPGGVADEAFF.

This clone was counted between two and nine times. The chain carries TRBV4-1 and TRBJ2-1, with D possibly TRBD1 on 5 matching bases. Per the germline V gene, CDR1 is MGHRA and CDR2 is YSYEKL. Trimming cost V 0 bases and J 3 bases, with 9 bases left between them. The CDR3 has 15 amino acids. This CDR3 reads CASSQDGQGYNEQFF. As DNA, the CDR3 is TGCGCCAGCAGCCAAGATGGCCAGGGCTACAATGAGCAGTTCTTC.

This clone was seen a handful of times. This chain joins TRBV5-6 and TRBJ2-2, with a tentative D call TRBD1 (5 bases). The germline V gene has CDR1 SGHDT and CDR2 YYEEEE. This CDR3 is 19 amino acids long. V was pared by 0 bases and J by 6 bases, with 24 bases between. Written as DNA, the CDR3 is TGTGCCAGCAGCTTGGACCTCTTTCTAGGTGGGGCGCCGGCCGGGGAGCTGTTTTTT. Translating it yields CASSLDLFLGGAPAGELFF.

The V gene is TRBV15, the J gene TRBJ1-1; D may be TRBD1 (5 bases). Germline V gene lookup returns CDR1 LNHNV and CDR2 YYDKDF (reference sequence). Trimming left V 7 bases short and J 9 bases short, with 12 bases between. The CDR3 is made up of 11 amino acids. As DNA, the CDR3 is TGTGCCACCAACCAGCGGGGGAAAGCTTTCTTT. Its translation: CATNQRGKAFF.

The gene calls are TRBV7-9 and TRBJ1-4, with TRBD1 identical over 9 bases. CDR3 length: 15 amino acids. The V segment lost 6 bases and the J segment 7 bases; nucleotides outside the gene matches: 9. Germline CDR1 and CDR2: SEHNR and FQNEAQ (reference sequence). The chain's CDR3 is CASRPGGTGSEKLFF. CDR3 nucleotide sequence: TGTGCCAGCAGACCGGGCGGGACAGGGAGTGAAAAACTGTTTTTT.